The entry that follows covers one T cell receptor (beta chain) sequence. Its antigen is currently unknown. Investigators extracted total RNA from whole blood and did not sort T cells. These data are taken from a study of monozygotic twins with inflammatory bowel disease. Regarding the study as a whole: The sharing of clonotypes with others was lower in IBD patients than in healthy twins, especially with disease activity. Limited power may explain why concordant and discordant twins showed no difference in repertoire similarity.

During cDNA synthesis, UMIs that each contained a 6-nucleotide sample barcode were added by means of template switching. TCRdb reprocessed the 5' RACE reads, keeping one entry per CDR3 protein, no DNA. This specimen shows more than 300,000 distinct CDR3 sequences; the ten leading clones hold 5.6%. Germline V CDR1 and CDR2: LGHNA, YNFKEQ. This CDR3 contains 15 residues. The sequencing input was blood. The receptor's source is a human donor with ulcerative colitis or Crohn's disease, or a healthy co-twin of an affected twin (not recorded which). This sequence joins TRBV4-2 and TRBJ2-7; TCRdb designates TRBD1, a call that cannot be tested without DNA. This chain's CDR3 is CASSQGVWGDYEQYF.